A single T cell receptor beta chain is shown here with its context. What this receptor recognizes is not known. Base qualities are not recorded, but no much larger clone differs from it by a single base. The CDR3 has 14 amino acids, counting the end cysteine and phenylalanine. The sequence is cut down to CDR3 DNA, 42 bases in frame from base 1. V loses 1 base of germline sequence and J loses 0 bases, and the interval between the two ends is 6 bases. From a lookup of the germline V gene (reference sequence), CDR1 and CDR2 are SEHNR and FQNEAQ. The immunoSEQ Assay was used to sequence TCRbeta CDR3 regions. After extraction, genomic DNA underwent amplification by bias-controlled multiplex PCR, followed by high-throughput sequencing. The authors' pipeline ran thus. To quantify the absolute abundance of every unique TCRbeta CDR3 region, sequences were collapsed and filtered. Usable DNA was measured by amplifying reference genes present in all nucleated cells, and TCRbeta template counts were normalized to that usable DNA to estimate T cell fraction. Repertoire TCRs were annotated as SARS-CoV-2-specific when V gene, CDR3 amino acid sequence and J gene were exactly matched to a known reactive TCR set. MIRA supplied the reference SARS-CoV-2 TCR set, which was filtered for enrichment in COVID-19-positive ImmuneCODE repertoires so that public or cross-reactive TCRs were removed. Based on the MIRA antigens, annotated TCRs were further analysed at the level of specific ORF or position within ORF. Depth was the summed frequency of annotated unique rearrangements, while breadth was defined as annotated unique rearrangements over total unique productive rearrangements. Two-sided Wilcoxon rank-sum tests were applied when comparing TCR breadth between groups. TCRdb obtained this table from immuneACCESS and retained in-frame rearrangements with V and J assigned. These tables miss some clones; where compared with another copy, unresolved V genes account for less than half of the shortfall, and the remainder is unexplained. The V and J calls and clone size come from that table; D and trimming were worked out from the DNA. This sample has roughly 400,000 clones in its table, and approximately 90% of those were observed once. The ten largest clonotypes hold approximately 1.7% of the sample.

This entry is derived from a study of Ad26.COV2.S vaccination and SARS-CoV-2 variants (dated by TCRdb to about 2021). Looking at the study overall: Vaccine-arm donors came from COV1001, a multicentre, randomized, double-blind, placebo-controlled phase I-IIa trial of Ad26.COV2.S in healthy adults. Ad26.COV2.S was administered intramuscularly at a dose of 5x10^10 or 1x10^11 viral particles, either as one shot or as two shots given 56 days apart. TCRbeta repertoire sequencing was used to assess the specificity and breadth of SARS-CoV-2-reactive T cell receptors after Ad26.COV2.S vaccination. The TCR-sequenced set comprised approximately 32 samples: about 19 Ad26.COV2.S vaccine recipients, 5 placebo recipients and 8 SARS-CoV-2 convalescent individuals. Trial participants were randomized into five groups of five: low-dose or high-dose Ad26.COV2.S given once or twice, or placebo on both occasions. Investigators remained blinded to trial group allocation during experiments and outcome assessment.

What the research found in general, with its limitations: Vaccine and placebo recipients had comparable non-spike TCR breadth, which fits with the vaccine containing only spike. The study was not powered to compare responses between vaccine doses or regimens. After vaccination, spike-specific CD8+ and CD4+ T cell responses were reported to show substantial breadth. It was noted by the authors that total T cell responses may have been underestimated by the TCR breadth and depth analyses. Spike-specific TCR breadth was higher in Ad26.COV2.S recipients than in placebo recipients (P = 0.0014).

The treatment or condition label for this specimen denotes: 19 received Ad26.COV2.S at low or high dose, single or two shots; five or six received placebo; per-sample allocation not given. For vaccine and placebo recipients, repertoires were sequenced using samples collected on day 63 after the first injection. In Cohort 1b, 20 to 25 adults aged 18-55 years were enrolled at a single site in Boston, USA, between 29 July and 7 August 2020. Ad26.COV2.S consisted of a replication-incompetent adenovirus type 26 vector by which a prefusion-stabilized SARS-CoV-2 spike protein from the original Wuhan strain was expressed.

The V and J genes are TRBV7-9 and TRBJ1-1; the D gene is unclear. The clonotype originates from a person aged 18-60 years who received the Ad26.COV2.S COVID-19 vaccine or a placebo. The source material was peripheral blood, sampled in a trial of Ad26.COV2.S vaccine versus placebo. The encoded CDR3 is CASSLGNMNTEAFF. The DNA sequence is TGTGCCAGCAGCTTAGGGAACATGAACACTGAAGCTTTCTTT.